One sample yielded the 19 T cell receptor beta chains listed below, sequenced in a study of shared clonotypes between healthy human individuals (dated by TCRdb to between 2020 and 2021). The method behind the library was the immunoSEQ multiplex PCR assay. TCRdb took over this immuneACCESS table, retaining in-frame rearrangements with V and J assigned. Such tables are incomplete; in checked studies, under half of the missing clones stem from an unresolved V gene, and the remainder is unexplained. The table for this sample lists 600,000 to 750,000 clones; roughly 78% of them were counted only once. The biggest ten clones account for around 1.8% of the sample. The specimen was memory CD4+ T cells sorted from blood. Sample cell subset or site, as interpreted from the label and publication: CD45RA-negative fraction. The receptors were gathered from a woman aged 25 to 39 in good health.

This chain connects TRBV28 to TRBJ1-1, with no clear D. V was clipped by 1 base and J by 0 bases, with 9 bases between them. The CDR3 loop spans 15 amino acids. Germline V CDR1 and CDR2: MDHEN, SYDVKM. The CDR3 sequence: CASSLFNWMNTEAFF. In DNA, the CDR3 is TGTGCCAGCAGTTTATTTAATTGGATGAACACTGAAGCTTTCTTT.

This chain uses TRBV27 with TRBJ2-5; 9 nucleotides align to TRBD2. The V segment lost 5 bases and the J segment 6 bases; nucleotides outside the gene matches: 10. The germline CDR1 and CDR2 sequences are MNHEY and SMNVEV (reference sequence). The CDR3 sequence is 15 residues long. In DNA form, the CDR3 reads TGTGCCAGCAGTCCGGGACTAGCCCCAACTCAGACCCAGTACTTC. This gives the protein CASSPGLAPTQTQYF.

This chain connects TRBV9 to TRBJ1-2, with a possible D match to TRBD1 (5 bases). Trimming took off 3 bases at V and 4 bases at J, with 10 bases between the two ends. The germline V gene has CDR1 SGDLS and CDR2 YYNGEE. This CDR3 contains 13 residues. CDR3 coding DNA: TGTGCCAGCAGCGGCGGGACCTTCTATGGCTACACCTTC. This encodes CASSGGTFYGYTF. Combining the CDR3 with reference TRBV9 and TRBJ1-2 gives the whole variable domain DSGVTQTPKHLITATGQRVTLRCSPRSGDLSVYWYQQSLDQGLQFLIQYYNGEERAKGNILERFSAQQFPDLHSELNLSSLELGDSALYFCASSGGTFYGYTFGSGTRLTVV.

The table lists this clone with a few counts. In the same sample, other DNA sequences code for this CDR3. The rearrangement uses TRBV7-3 and TRBJ2-3; D is uncertain. Trimming removed 5 bases at V and 2 bases at J, with 8 bases between. From germline, CDR1 is SGHTA and CDR2 FQGTGA. The CDR3 runs to 13 residues. The CDR3 nucleotides read TGTGCCAGCAGCCTGAGCATCACAGATACGCAGTATTTT. Its translation is CASSLSITDTQYF. The full variable domain, completed using reference TRBV7-3 and TRBJ2-3, is GAGVSQTPSNKVTEKGKYVELRCDPISGHTALYWYRQSLGQGPEFLIYFQGTGAADDSGLPNDRFFAVRPEGSVSTLKIQRTERGDSAVYLCASSLSITDTQYFGPGTRLTVL.

This clone was observed a few times. The gene calls are TRBV5-1 and TRBJ2-3, with D tentatively TRBD1 (6 bases). Trimming stripped 6 bases from V and 0 bases from J, with 11 bases between. The CDR3 spans 14 residues. The germline V gene encodes CDR1 SGHRS and CDR2 YFSETQ. The DNA for the CDR3 is TGCGCCAGCACCCTAACAGGGAGCACAGATACGCAGTATTTT. Its translation is CASTLTGSTDTQYF.

The V gene is TRBV7-9, the J gene TRBJ2-2, with a weak D call TRBD2 (5 bases). V lost 5 bases and J lost 4, with 14 bases in between. CDR1 is SEHNR and CDR2 is FQNEAQ in the germline V gene (reference sequence). CDR3 size: 15 residues. CDR3 in DNA: TGTGCCAGCAGCGTCATTGGTGGAGGCACCGGGGAGCTGTTTTTT. Translating gives CASSVIGGGTGELFF.

The gene calls are TRBV10-3 and TRBJ1-1; D perhaps matches TRBD1 (6 bases). CDR1 is ENHRY and CDR2 is SYGVKD in the germline V gene. V was pared by 0 bases and J by 4 bases, with 9 bases between. This CDR3 region has 14 residues. The CDR3 region is CAISESGGFTEAFF. Here the CDR3 DNA reads TGTGCCATCAGTGAGTCTGGGGGCTTCACTGAAGCTTTCTTT.

The chain joins TRBV27 to TRBJ1-2; 11 bases align to TRBD1. The germline CDR1 and CDR2 sequences are MNHEY and SMNVEV (reference sequence). The CDR3 is 21 amino acids. J was trimmed by 1 base and V by 8 bases; bases with no gene match: 24. The CDR3 sequence: CASGPRDRGLVSSAINYGYTF. The CDR3 DNA sequence: TGTGCCAGCGGACCCCGGGACAGGGGGTTAGTAAGCTCGGCCATTAACTATGGCTACACCTTC.

As to this clone: The sample has other DNA sequences that encode this CDR3 too. The gene calls are TRBV18 and TRBJ2-7; the D gene is possibly TRBD2 (5 bases). Germline V CDR1 and CDR2: KGHSH, LQKENI. V was clipped by 3 bases and J by 3 bases, with 9 bases between them. The CDR3 consists of 13 residues. CDR3 amino acids: CASSPGTSYEQYF. CDR3 nucleotides: TGTGCCAGCTCACCGGGTACTAGCTACGAGCAGTACTTC.

This clone was found a few times. This chain links TRBV4-1 with TRBJ2-1; no firm D call. Trimming pared 5 bases from V and 1 base from J, leaving 18 bases between. CDR3 length: 17 amino acids. Germline lookup yields CDR1 MGHRA and CDR2 YSYEKL. In DNA form, the CDR3 reads TGCGCCAGCAGCGAAAACCCTCCGGCGGTATCCTACAATGAGCAGTTCTTC. Translation gives CASSENPPAVSYNEQFF.

This chain uses TRBV13 with TRBJ2-5, with unresolved D. The J call may be mistaken, given a closer DNA end match to TRBJ2-7. The CDR3 is made up of 11 amino acids. Germline V gene data show CDR1 as PRHDT and CDR2 as FYEKMQ (reference sequence). CDR3 nucleotides: TGTGCCAGCAGCCTCAGTGCCGAGCAGTACTTC. The encoded protein is CASSLSAEQYF.

This clone was counted ten times or more. The CDR3 is CASSTGTTNEQFF. The CDR3, as DNA: TGTGCCAGTAGTACCGGGACTACGAATGAGCAGTTCTTC. The chain is built from TRBV19 and TRBJ2-1; 7 bases map to TRBD2. V was pared by 4 bases and J by 7 bases, with 4 bases of the junction left unmatched. This CDR3 region has 13 residues. Germline CDR1 LNHDA, CDR2 SQIVND (reference sequence).

Regarding this clone: The same CDR3 can be traced to other DNA sequences in this sample. J is TRBJ2-7 and V is TRBV5-1; D is undetermined. CDR1 and CDR2 (germline): SGHRS, YFSETQ. Trimming cost V 4 bases and J 0 bases, with 5 bases left between them. This CDR3 is 12 amino acids long. CDR3 nucleotide sequence: TGCGCCAGCAGCCTCAGCTCCTACGAGCAGTACTTC. It is translated as CASSLSSYEQYF.

The sample holds one count of this clone. The rearrangement joins TRBV18 to TRBJ2-5; D is undetermined. V lost 2 bases and J lost 1, with 8 bases in between. Germline lookup yields CDR1 KGHSH and CDR2 LQKENI. This CDR3 has 14 amino acids. The CDR3 loop reads CASSPTGIQETQYF. The DNA for the CDR3 is TGTGCCAGCTCACCAACTGGAATCCAAGAGACCCAGTACTTC.

The chain is built from TRBV6-5 and TRBJ2-3, with 9 bases that match TRBD1. Per the germline V gene, CDR1 is MNHEY and CDR2 is SVGAGI. The CDR3 has 14 amino acids. V trimming: 6 bases; J trimming: 6 bases; junction bases outside the gene matches: 7. The chain's CDR3 is CASRKQGAGDTQYF. The CDR3 region has the DNA TGTGCCAGCAGGAAACAGGGGGCAGGTGATACGCAGTATTTT.

The CDR3 nucleotides are TGTGCCAGCAGTTCCACAGGGAGGAGGGCTTTCTTT. It yields the protein CASSSTGRRAFF. This sequence joins TRBV27 and TRBJ1-1; a possible D gene is TRBD1 (6 bases). Trimming shortened V by 4 bases and J by 11 bases, and 14 bases separated the two germline ends. In germline, CDR1 is MNHEY, CDR2 SMNVEV (reference sequence). The CDR3 spans 12 residues.

As to this clone: A read error may explain this, as a much larger clone is one base away. This same CDR3 is encoded by further DNA sequences in the sample. The chain recombines TRBV11-2 with TRBJ1-1; no reliable D call. V was shortened by 1 base and J by 0 bases, with 3 bases between the two germline ends. CDR3 length equals 13 residues. The germline V gene encodes CDR1 SGHAT and CDR2 FQNNGV. This chain's CDR3 is CASSLGLNTEAFF. The CDR3 DNA reads as TGTGCCAGCAGCTTAGGTCTGAACACTGAAGCTTTCTTT.

The CDR3 bases are TGTGCCAGCAGCGTAGCTGGGTACGAGCAGTACTTC. Protein product: CASSVAGYEQYF. The V gene is TRBV9, the J gene TRBJ2-7; D gene unclear. Germline assignment: CDR1 SGDLS and CDR2 YYNGEE. This CDR3 is 12 amino acids long. Trimming cost V 0 bases and J 4 bases, with 5 bases left between them.

This clone was recorded only once. The chain links TRBV4-2 to TRBJ2-1; 7 bases are shared with TRBD2. This CDR3 contains 16 residues. CDR1 and CDR2 (germline): LGHNA, YNFKEQ. V dropped 1 base and J dropped 4; count of bases not matched to a gene: 7. This chain's CDR3 is CASSQAGGSLYNEQFF. Here the CDR3 DNA reads TGTGCCAGCAGCCAAGCTGGCGGGAGCTTATACAATGAGCAGTTCTTC.